Following are 24 T cell receptor beta chains from one sample sequenced in a study of shared clonotypes between healthy human individuals (dated by TCRdb to between 2020 and 2021). Libraries were built with the immunoSEQ multiplex PCR assay. Here the immuneACCESS table is served through TCRdb, limited to in-frame sequences with V and J called. Missing clones are a known gap in these copies; in checked studies unresolved V genes cover under half, and the rest lacks a known reason. This sample gives about 100,000 clones in total; more than 65% of them show up just once. In total, the top ten clones hold around 24% of the sample. Sequencing was performed on memory CD8+ T cells sorted from blood. The cell subset or site label on this specimen signifies: CD45RO+ cells pooled with CCR7-negative TemRA cells. The receptors come from a woman aged 30 to 39 in good health.

The table lists this clone with many counts. V is TRBV15 and J is TRBJ2-1; 8 bases agree with TRBD1. The CDR3 loop spans 13 amino acids. The trim removed 8 bases at V and 7 bases at J, leaving 7 bases unmatched. The germline V gene has CDR1 LNHNV and CDR2 YYDKDF (reference sequence). For the CDR3, the DNA is TGTGCCACCCTAGACAGGGGTAATAATGAGCAGTTCTTC. It translates to CATLDRGNNEQFF.

Notes on this clone: Additional DNA sequences in this sample encode the identical CDR3. The chain employs TRBV9 and TRBJ2-7, with 7 bases lining up with TRBD2. J was trimmed by 5 bases and V by 0 bases; bases with no gene match: 5. This CDR3 is 14 amino acids long. Germline V CDR1 and CDR2: SGDLS, YYNGEE. CDR3 nucleotide sequence: TGTGCCAGCAGCGTAGGGGGCGGGAGCGACGAGCAGTACTTC. Translation gives CASSVGGGSDEQYF.

The chain recombines TRBV15 with TRBJ2-7; D uncertain. The CDR3 sequence is 13 residues long. Deletions cut 4 bases from V and 6 bases from J, with 13 bases between. Germline CDR1 LNHNV, CDR2 YYDKDF (reference sequence). The CDR3 DNA sequence: TGTGCCACCAGCATCGTGTTGTCACCCGAGCAGTACTTC. This encodes CATSIVLSPEQYF.

There are many counts of this clone. The genes are TRBV6-5 and TRBJ2-6; TRBD2 might be the D (5 bases). The CDR3 is 16 residues long. CDR1 and CDR2 (germline): MNHEY, SVGAGI. Deletions cut 0 bases from V and 3 bases from J, with 9 bases between. The CDR3 DNA sequence: TGTGCCAGCAGTTACTCGGAGAGGGTTGGGGCCAACGTCCTGACTTTC. Its translation: CASSYSERVGANVLTF.

The chain uses TRBV7-8 and TRBJ2-7; 8 bases agree with TRBD1. Germline-derived CDR1 and CDR2 are SGHVS and FQNEAQ. The J segment lost 7 bases and the V segment lost 6 bases, leaving 14 bases of the junction unmatched. This CDR3 region has 15 residues. CDR3 DNA: TGTGCCAGCAGTACTGGACAGGGAGACTCTAGTGAGCAGTACTTC. It codes for CASSTGQGDSSEQYF.

This clone came up once. The V gene is TRBV25-1, the J gene TRBJ2-7, with 10 bases identical to TRBD1. The CDR3 extends over 13 amino acids. V lost 9 bases, J lost 3 bases, and 5 bases stayed unmatched. In germline, CDR1 is MGHDK, CDR2 SYGVNS. The CDR3 here is CASSGQGGYEQYF. CDR3 nucleotides: TGTGCCAGTTCAGGACAGGGGGGCTACGAGCAGTACTTC.

The J gene is TRBJ2-2, the V gene TRBV6-1; the D gene is possibly TRBD2 (5 bases). Trimming removed 9 bases from V and 3 bases from J, with 14 bases in between. The CDR3 is 14 amino acids. The germline CDR1 and CDR2 sequences are MNHNS and SASEGT. The CDR3 DNA is TGTGCCAGTGGTTCCGAGGGTCACACCGGGGAGCTGTTTTTT. This codes for CASGSEGHTGELFF.

This clone has at least ten counts. The gene calls are TRBV6-4 and TRBJ1-2; 8 bases line up with TRBD1. J gave up 4 bases and V 3 bases, and 7 bases lay outside the gene matches. CDR3 length: 15 amino acids. Germline CDR1 MRHNA, CDR2 SNTAGT. The DNA for the CDR3 is TGTGCCAGCAGTGATTCGGGACAGGAGAGCTATGGCTACACCTTC. It is translated as CASSDSGQESYGYTF.

The V call is TRBV7-9, the J call TRBJ1-3; D remains ambiguous. V was shortened by 5 bases and J by 0 bases, with 5 bases between the two germline ends. The V gene's germline CDR1 is SEHNR and CDR2 FQNEAQ (reference sequence). The CDR3 has 13 amino acids. CDR3 residues: CASSPDSGNTIYF. The CDR3 DNA reads as TGTGCCAGCAGCCCAGACTCTGGAAACACCATATATTTT.

The rearrangement uses TRBV27 and TRBJ2-3; 11 bases match TRBD2. Trimming cost V 6 bases and J 3 bases; bases outside gene matches: 17. The germline V gene encodes CDR1 MNHEY and CDR2 SMNVEV (reference sequence). The CDR3 runs to 19 residues. CDR3: CASRLRYSGRAVVTDTQYF. The CDR3 coding sequence is TGTGCCAGCAGACTCAGGTATAGCGGGAGGGCCGTTGTGACAGATACGCAGTATTTT.

The J gene is TRBJ2-2, the V gene TRBV7-9; 8 bases are shared with TRBD1. J lost 0 bases, V lost 5 bases, and 5 bases had no gene match. Germline CDR1 and CDR2: SEHNR and FQNEAQ (reference sequence). The CDR3 contains 16 residues. CDR3: CASSLTGVANTGELFF. The CDR3 bases are TGTGCCAGCAGCCTGACAGGGGTCGCGAACACCGGGGAGCTGTTTTTT.

This clone was observed at least ten times. The rearrangement uses TRBV7-2 and TRBJ2-3; 7 nucleotides agree with TRBD1. This CDR3 comprises 14 residues. CDR1 SGHTA and CDR2 FQGNSA come from the germline V gene. The J segment lost 2 bases and the V segment lost 7 bases, leaving 6 bases of the junction unmatched. The CDR3 region is CASKGGYLTDTQYF. The CDR3 nucleotides are TGTGCCAGCAAAGGGGGCTACCTCACAGATACGCAGTATTTT.

CDR3 region: CASSGDNPGELFF. CDR3 nucleotides: TGTGCCAGCAGTGGAGACAACCCCGGGGAGCTGTTTTTT. V gene TRBV25-1 combines with J gene TRBJ2-2, with D unresolved. With 4 bases removed from V and 6 bases from J, the gap between germline ends came to 9 bases. Germline V gives CDR1 MGHDK, CDR2 SYGVNS. This CDR3 has 13 amino acids. Filled out from reference TRBV25-1 and TRBJ2-2, the complete variable domain reads EADIYQTPRYLVIGTGKKITLECSQTMGHDKMYWYQQDPGMELHLIHYSYGVNSTEKGDLSSESTVSRIRTEHFPLTLESARPSHTSQYLCASSGDNPGELFFGEGSRLTVL.

In its sample, this clone was seen once. The chain recombines TRBV28 with TRBJ1-5; 12 bases map to TRBD1. Germline CDR1 and CDR2: MDHEN and SYDVKM. Trimming cost V 3 bases and J 5 bases; bases outside gene matches: 20. The CDR3 has 21 residues. Here the CDR3 DNA reads TGTGCCAGCAGTTTTTTTTGGGTCGACCTAACCGGGACAGGGGGCCATCAGCCCCAGCATTTT. It encodes CASSFFWVDLTGTGGHQPQHF.

This clone occurred a few times. The genes are TRBV7-8 and TRBJ1-6; maybe TRBD1 (5 bases). The CDR3 extends over 18 amino acids. V was clipped by 2 bases and J by 0 bases, with 14 bases between them. Germline-derived CDR1 and CDR2 are SGHVS and FQNEAQ. CDR3 in amino acids: CASSLPSGSASYNSPLHF. In DNA form, the CDR3 reads TGTGCCAGCAGCTTACCGTCAGGGTCTGCCTCCTATAATTCACCCCTCCACTTT.

Comment on this clone: The sample carries other DNA sequences with the same CDR3. The V and J genes are TRBV6-1 and TRBJ2-1, with 12 positions matching TRBD2. Trimming took 3 bases from V and 4 from J; bases not matched to a gene: 1. The CDR3 sequence is 15 residues long. Per the germline V gene, CDR1 is MNHNS and CDR2 is SASEGT. The CDR3 loop is CASSETSGSYNEQFF. CDR3 DNA: TGTGCCAGCAGTGAGACTAGCGGGAGTTACAATGAGCAGTTCTTC.

This chain connects TRBV19 to TRBJ2-7; a weak D match, TRBD2 (5 bases). Trimming took off 5 bases at V and 0 bases at J, with 8 bases between the two ends. Germline assignment: CDR1 LNHDA and CDR2 SQIVND (reference sequence). CDR3 length: 13 amino acids. Written as DNA, the CDR3 is TGTGCCAGTAGTTGGAGGAGCTCCTACGAGCAGTACTTC. It specifies CASSWRSSYEQYF.

This clone appeared a few times. The DNA of the CDR3 is TGTGCCAGCAGCCAAGAATCGGGGGAGGGCTACGAGCAGTACTTC. This sequence encodes CASSQESGEGYEQYF. The chain uses TRBV4-2 and TRBJ2-7, with 7 bases matching TRBD2. This CDR3 has 15 residues. The germline CDR1 and CDR2 sequences are LGHNA and YNFKEQ. The junction had 5 bases not matched to a gene; V was cut back by 0 bases and J by 3 bases.

This clone was counted once. The rearrangement uses TRBV5-1 and TRBJ2-7; 14 bases align to TRBD2. This CDR3 contains 16 residues. The germline gives CDR1 SGHRS, CDR2 YFSETQ. The V gene end was trimmed by 0 bases and the J gene end by 5 bases; junction bases not matched to a gene: 4. The CDR3 coding sequence is TGCGCCAGCAGCTTGGGGGGACTAGCGGGAGCCCACGAGCAGTACTTC. Its translation is CASSLGGLAGAHEQYF.

This clone was seen a few times. The chain joins TRBV29-1 to TRBJ1-1; maybe TRBD1 (5 bases). Trimming pared 5 bases from V and 0 bases from J, leaving 10 bases between. The CDR3 length is 13 residues. Germline V CDR1 and CDR2: SQVTM, ANQGSEA. Here the CDR3 DNA reads TGCAGCGTTATCGGGGCCTTGAACACTGAAGCTTTCTTT. Protein product: CSVIGALNTEAFF.

The J gene is TRBJ2-7, the V gene TRBV7-2, with TRBD2 matching over 7 bases. The ends lost 2 bases at V and 6 bases at J; junction bases unmatched: 10. In germline, CDR1 is SGHTA, CDR2 FQGNSA. The CDR3 has 15 residues. As DNA, the CDR3 is TGTGCCAGCAGCTTATGGGGAGGGGCCGGTGGCGAGCAGTACTTC. Its protein product is CASSLWGGAGGEQYF. Complete variable domain (other parts from reference TRBV7-2 and TRBJ2-7): GAGVSQSPSNKVTEKGKDVELRCDPISGHTALYWYRQSLGQGLEFLIYFQGNSAPDKSGLPSDRFSAERTGGSVSTLTIQRTQQEDSAVYLCASSLWGGAGGEQYFGPGTRLTVT.

V is TRBV10-2 and J is TRBJ2-7; D might be TRBD1 (5 bases). Germline CDR1 reads WSHSY; CDR2 reads SAAADI. With 5 bases removed from V and 2 bases from J, the gap between germline ends came to 13 bases. This CDR3 contains 14 residues. This chain's CDR3 is CASSLEDNPYEQYF. Written as DNA, the CDR3 is TGCGCCAGCAGTCTCGAGGACAACCCCTACGAGCAGTACTTC.

J is TRBJ1-1 and V is TRBV19; D gene unclear. This CDR3 spans 13 amino acids. Germline lookup yields CDR1 LNHDA and CDR2 SQIVND (reference sequence). Trimming pared 2 bases from V and 2 bases from J, leaving 6 bases between. CDR3 sequence (DNA): TGTGCCAGTAGTATATTGCGAAACACTGAAGCTTTCTTT. Protein product: CASSILRNTEAFF.

As regards this clone: A far larger clone is a single base away, which makes a read error likely. This sequence joins TRBV28 and TRBJ2-6; D tentatively reads TRBD1 or TRBD2 (6 bases each). This CDR3 comprises 17 residues. CDR1 is MDHEN, CDR2 SYDVKM, per germline. CDR3 sequence (DNA): TGTGCCAGCAGTGAAGTCGGGGGCGGCTCTCGGGCCAACGTCCTGACTTTC. It translates to CASSEVGGGSRANVLTF.